This T cell receptor beta chain originates from a study of cytomegalovirus exposure and HLA in healthy donors (dated by TCRdb to the late 2010s). Regarding the complete study: According to a later analysis, the roughly 120 validation repertoires were produced on the same platform as the 700 or so repertoires of the first cohort. The study aimed to test whether signatures of past pathogen exposure could be identified by cataloging public T cell receptors. The study combined high-throughput TCR immunosequencing, statistical association of individual TCRs with disease status, and machine learning to predict cytomegalovirus infection status. A separate validation cohort of 100 to 150 different subjects was used in addition to the roughly 700-subject first cohort. Study-level results and caveats: In vitro tests confirmed that a few of the cytomegalovirus-associated TCR beta chains recognize cytomegalovirus antigens. The study gave a list of about 150 TCR beta chains associated with cytomegalovirus. The authors suggested that the approach could potentially be extended to other disease states and immunological phenotypes. Most TCR sequences were observed very rarely across donors, whereas some public TCRs were present in many individuals. Of the cluster scores, roughly 95% were above 0 in a later analysis, which found that TCRs clustered in the first cohort also tended to co-occur in the 120 validation repertoires. The classifier was reported to diagnose cytomegalovirus status with high specificity and sensitivity in both the original cohort and the validation cohort. A later analysis had no HLA typing for the validation cohort, so co-occurrence there was scored across all 110 or so repertoires.

A remark on this clone: It has no known antigen specificity. The sample holds no much larger clone one base away, and base qualities are not on file.

Inclusive of the bounding cysteine and phenylalanine, the CDR3 is 18 residues long. Here the CDR3 DNA is all that survives: 54 bases in frame from base 1. CDR1 and CDR2, looked up from the germline V gene (reference sequence), are SEHNR and FQNEAQ. Relative to germline, V is missing 4 bases and J is missing 1 base, with 14 bases of the junction outside any gene match. Receptor amplification or capture employed the immunoSEQ multiplex PCR assay. The authors' analysis ran thus. A statistical classification framework was developed to diagnose cytomegalovirus status using the catalog of TCR beta chain sequences. Not all clones reach the TCRdb copy of this immuneACCESS table, which keeps in-frame sequences only. Checked studies attribute under half of the gap to unresolved V genes and leave the rest unexplained. V and J calls and clone size are copied from that table; D and trimming were computed from the DNA. This sample lists about 120,000 clones; about 91% were detected once. The top ten constitute 0.95% to 1.5% of the sample.

The donors belonged to the validation cohort of about 130 subjects, which was separate from the 666-subject first cohort. Material for sequencing was PBMCs. The rearrangement combines TRBV7-9 with TRBJ1-1; 8 bases in the junction line up with TRBD1. The origin of this receptor is a woman under 30 in good health and CMV-seronegative. CDR3 loop: CASSSPKETGAANTEAFF. The DNA reads as follows: TGTGCCAGCAGCTCACCGAAAGAGACAGGGGCGGCGAACACTGAAGCTTTCTTT.